This TCR beta chain was sequenced in a study of blood T cell repertoires in COVID-19. The CDR3 spans 13 residues. Germline CDR1 SGHAT, CDR2 FQNNGV. Trimming cost V 5 bases and J 2 bases; bases outside gene matches: 2. Using immunoSEQ multiplex PCR, the repertoire was profiled, and TCRdb retains in-frame clones only, with some absent. The repertoire holds 68,000 or so clones, around 91% seen once, with around 0.47% in the top ten. The sequencing input was peripheral blood. The sequence was obtained from a middle-aged man with COVID-19, enrolled during active disease. This chain joins TRBV11-2 and TRBJ2-7, with 8 bases aligning to TRBD1. The CDR3 spells CASSRGQAYEQYF. CDR3 in DNA: TGTGCCAGCAGCCGGGGACAGGCCTACGAGCAGTACTTC.